This TCR beta chain was sequenced for a study of cytomegalovirus exposure and HLA in healthy donors. The V end was cut by 6 bases, the J end by 3 bases, with 6 bases between. Germline CDR1 is MNHNS and CDR2 is SASEGT. This CDR3 has 11 residues. The study sampled nominally healthy donors, though unrecorded immune exposures were likely. PCR primers comprised 60 Vbeta and 13 Jbeta primers. The protocol was immunoSEQ multiplex PCR, while the TCRdb copy is restricted to in-frame clones and leaves out a portion. This sample has 75,000 to 100,000 clones; roughly 74% occur once, and the top ten carry under 3.5%. Study-wide results and caveats: Being indistinguishable, some V segments were excluded, TRBV6-2 and TRBV6-3 among them. With further analysis later on, most CMV-associated TCR beta chains appeared HLA-restricted. Earlier results showed most TCR beta V segments being productive about 87% or about 30% of the time.

This clone was recorded a few times. What it binds is not known. The TCR comes from a female donor in good health and CMV-seropositive. Material for sequencing was PBMCs. The chain has TRBV6-1 and TRBJ2-7; D is unclear. The CDR3 is CASSFLYEQYF. The CDR3 region has the DNA TGTGCCAGCAGCTTTCTCTACGAGCAGTACTTC.